This entry lists 13 T cell receptor beta chains sequenced from one sample in a study of early T cells in non-severe SARS-CoV-2 infection. In TCRdb, the 5' RACE reads were re-called with MiXCR into one record per CDR3 protein. The repertoire holds around 81,000 distinct CDR3 sequences, with 11% to 15% as singletons. The sequenced sample consisted of whole blood. The receptors stem from an adult who was a healthcare worker with PCR-confirmed SARS-CoV-2 infection or an uninfected control (not recorded which).

This clonotype came up a few times. This sequence joins TRBV18 and TRBJ2-4; 10 positions agree with TRBD1. This CDR3 is built from 17 residues. V dropped 2 bases and J dropped 0; count of bases not matched to a gene: 4. Germline CDR1 and CDR2: KGHSH and LQKENI. For the CDR3, the DNA is TGTGCCAGCTCACCAGGGACAGGGGATACAGCCAAAAACATTCAGTACTTC. Translating gives CASSPGTGDTAKNIQYF.

CDR3 in amino acids: CASSPELGSTDTQYF. Here the CDR3 DNA reads TGTGCCAGCAGCCCAGAGTTAGGGAGCACAGATACGCAGTATTTT. This chain connects TRBV7-2 to TRBJ2-3; no definite D call. The length of the CDR3 is 15 residues. Germline lookup yields CDR1 SGHTA and CDR2 FQGNSA. Trimming shortened V by 5 bases and J by 0 bases, and 12 bases separated the two germline ends. The whole variable domain, filled in from reference TRBV7-2 and TRBJ2-3, reads GAGVSQSPSNKVTEKGKDVELRCDPISGHTALYWYRQSLGQGLEFLIYFQGNSAPDKSGLPSDRFSAERTGGSVSTLTIQRTQQEDSAVYLCASSPELGSTDTQYFGPGTRLTVL.

This clonotype was counted a few times. This rearrangement joins TRBV14 to TRBJ1-2; a weak D match, TRBD1 (6 bases). This CDR3 spans 16 amino acids. The V end lost 4 bases, the J end lost 3 bases, and 18 bases lay between the germline ends. CDR1 is SGHDN, CDR2 FVKESK, per germline. The CDR3, as DNA: TGTGCCAGCAGCCCGCTGGGCGGGGGGCGGTACTATGGCTACACCTTC. Its translation is CASSPLGGGRYYGYTF.

This clonotype was seen only a few times. V is TRBV6-1 and J is TRBJ2-3, with D possibly matching TRBD2 (6 bases). V lost 0 bases to trimming and J lost 6 bases, with 16 bases between them. Germline loops: CDR1 MNHNS, CDR2 SASEGT. The CDR3 extends over 16 amino acids. The CDR3: CASSEAVASATDTQYF. The CDR3 coding sequence is TGTGCCAGCAGTGAAGCGGTAGCTAGCGCGACCGATACGCAGTATTTT.

In this sample, this clonotype turned up many times. This chain links TRBV20-1 with TRBJ1-6; possible D gene TRBD1, 5 bases. V dropped 5 bases and J dropped 7 bases, with 12 bases sitting between them. Germline V CDR1 and CDR2: DFQATT, SNEGSKA (reference sequence). This CDR3 is 13 amino acids long. The CDR3 coding sequence is TGCAGTGCTTGGGGGGGGACCAATTCACCCCTCCACTTT. This codes for CSAWGGTNSPLHF.

This clonotype occurred a few times. This chain joins TRBV12-3 or TRBV12-4 and TRBJ1-5; the D is unclear. The CDR3 contains 16 residues. Trimming took 3 bases from V and 2 from J, leaving 14 bases between them. The CDR3 nucleotides are TGTGCCAGCAGTTTTAGCGCGCTTTATGGCAATCAGCCCCAGCATTTT. Encoded protein: CASSFSALYGNQPQHF.

This clonotype has only a few counts. V usage is TRBV20-1 and J usage is TRBJ2-3; D unresolved. Trimming removed 3 bases from V and 4 bases from J, with 14 bases in between. This CDR3 has 14 amino acids. CDR1 and CDR2 from the germline V gene are DFQATT and SNEGSKA (reference sequence). The CDR3 loop is CSASFMESSDTQYF. The DNA of the CDR3 is TGCAGTGCTAGCTTCATGGAGAGTTCAGATACGCAGTATTTT.

With regard to this clonotype: The CDR3 ends on some other residue instead of the conserved phenylalanine or tryptophan, so this is likely a read error. The chain has TRBV7-9 and TRBJ1-1, with TRBD1 matching over 7 bases. The ends lost 5 bases at V and 3 bases at J; junction bases unmatched: 6. CDR3 length equals 14 residues. Germline assignment: CDR1 SEHNR and CDR2 FQNEAQ (reference sequence). Written as DNA, the CDR3 is TGTGCCAGCAGCGTATTGACAGGGCACACTGAAGCTTTCTCT. Its protein product is CASSVLTGHTEAFS.

The chain has TRBV18 and TRBJ2-5; tentatively, D is TRBD2 (5 bases). The CDR3 totals 14 residues. Trimming cost V 0 bases and J 1 base, with 6 bases left between them. The germline V gene has CDR1 KGHSH and CDR2 LQKENI. As DNA, the CDR3 is TGTGCCAGCTCACCACCTACTAGCCAAGAGACCCAGTACTTC. Translation: CASSPPTSQETQYF.

This sequence joins TRBV20-1 and TRBJ1-1, with 7 positions matching TRBD1. In germline, CDR1 is DFQATT, CDR2 SNEGSKA (reference sequence). V lost 6 bases, J lost 3 bases, and 13 bases stayed unmatched. CDR3 length equals 15 residues. The CDR3 spells CSANITTGADTEAFF. The CDR3 DNA reads TGCAGTGCCAACATTACCACAGGGGCAGACACTGAAGCTTTCTTT.

This clonotype was seen a handful of times. This rearrangement joins TRBV7-6 to TRBJ1-1; D is undetermined. Per germline, CDR1 SGHVS and CDR2 FNYEAQ. CDR3 length: 14 amino acids. V gave up 2 bases and J gave up 3 bases, with 10 bases separating them. DNA of the CDR3: TGTGCCAGCAGCTTACGGAATAGGGACACTGAAGCTTTCTTT. Protein product: CASSLRNRDTEAFF.

The CDR3 nucleotides read TGTGCCAGTAGTTGGACTCCCTTGGAGACCCAGTACTTC. It encodes CASSWTPLETQYF. V and J are TRBV19 and TRBJ2-5, with D perhaps matching TRBD2 (5 bases). The CDR3 runs 13 residues. Between the trimmed V and J ends, which lost 5 bases and 5 bases, there was a span of 12 bases. Germline CDR1 reads LNHDA; CDR2 reads SQIVND (reference sequence). Together with reference TRBV19 and TRBJ2-5, the CDR3 gives the full variable domain: DGGITQSPKYLFRKEGQNVTLSCEQNLNHDAMYWYRQDPGQGLRLIYYSQIVNDFQKGDIAEGYSVSREKKESFPLTVTSAQKNPTAFYLCASSWTPLETQYFGPGTRLLVL.

This clonotype was seen a few times. DNA of the CDR3: TGCGCCAGCAGCTTGGAAGACGGACCACCGTACGAGCAGTACTTC. Translating it yields CASSLEDGPPYEQYF. The chain uses TRBV5-1 and TRBJ2-7; D is unclear. CDR1 is SGHRS and CDR2 is YFSETQ in the germline V gene. The CDR3 is made up of 15 amino acids. Trimming took 0 bases from V and 4 from J, leaving 14 bases between them.